Sequencing of this T cell receptor beta chain was carried out in a study of CD8 T cells in ankylosing spondylitis. This CDR3 contains 15 residues. Trimming took 5 bases from V and 4 from J; bases not matched to a gene: 10. Germline V gene data show CDR1 as MDHEN and CDR2 as SYDVKM. The table lists this clonotype with a few counts. Its antigen is unknown. Study conclusions and caveats: Among TCR beta sequences, a motif of eight or nine highly homologous variants appeared characteristic of ankylosing spondylitis blood. Disease-linked clones were found to be CD8+ and relatively rare in peripheral blood. Reported data indicate significant enrichment of disease-linked clones within matched ankylosing spondylitis synovial fluid.

Libraries of TCR beta came from quantitative 5'-RACE with molecular barcodes. From the 5' RACE reads, TCRdb called clonotypes with MiXCR, one entry per CDR3 protein. The sample shows 310,000 or so distinct CDR3 sequences, about 20% of them seen only once. The clonotype originates from a male donor with ankylosing spondylitis or in good health (not recorded which). The V and J genes are TRBV28 and TRBJ1-2; the match to TRBD1 covers 7 bases. The sequenced sample consisted of blood, either unsorted or a sorted T cell fraction (not recorded which). For the CDR3, the DNA is TGTGCCAGCAGTGTACTCCGGGACAGTGTCTATGGCTACACCTTC. Residues: CASSVLRDSVYGYTF.